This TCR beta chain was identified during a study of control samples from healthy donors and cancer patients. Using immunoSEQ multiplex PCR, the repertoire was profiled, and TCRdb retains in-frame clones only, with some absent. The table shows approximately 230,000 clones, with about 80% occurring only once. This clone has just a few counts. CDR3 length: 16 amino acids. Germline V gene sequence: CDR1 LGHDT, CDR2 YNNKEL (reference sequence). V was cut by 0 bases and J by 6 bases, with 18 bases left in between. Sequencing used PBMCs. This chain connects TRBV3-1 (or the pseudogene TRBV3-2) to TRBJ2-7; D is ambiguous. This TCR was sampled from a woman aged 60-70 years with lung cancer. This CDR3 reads CASSQDGLFEVGEQYF. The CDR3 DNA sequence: TGTGCCAGCAGCCAAGATGGCCTTTTCGAGGTTGGCGAGCAGTACTTC.